Following are 30 T cell receptor beta chains from one sample sequenced in a study of Ad26.COV2.S vaccination and SARS-CoV-2 variants. This table comes from immunoSEQ multiplex PCR, and its TCRdb copy is limited to in-frame clones, with some not included. The table records about 97,000 clones, around 81% of them present only once. The input for sequencing was peripheral blood, taken after recovery from COVID-19. These receptors all come from a human donor who had recovered from COVID-19.

This rearrangement joins TRBV11-2 to TRBJ1-4; D call uncertain. V lost 3 bases and J 10 bases, leaving 12 bases between the germline ends. Germline loops: CDR1 SGHAT, CDR2 FQNNGV. The CDR3 consists of 13 residues. CDR3 amino acids: CASSLGGTGKLFF. Here the CDR3 DNA reads TGTGCCAGCAGCTTGGGTGGAACTGGAAAACTGTTTTTT.

V usage is TRBV6-6 and J usage is TRBJ1-1; unclear D gene. Trimming took 3 bases from V and 1 from J, leaving 6 bases between them. Germline lookup yields CDR1 MNHNY and CDR2 SVGAGI (reference sequence). The CDR3 totals 13 residues. The chain's CDR3 is CASSYTRNTEAFF. CDR3 DNA sequence: TGTGCCAGCAGTTATACGCGGAACACTGAAGCTTTCTTT.

The chain is built from TRBV13 and TRBJ1-5; TRBD1 might be the D (5 bases). CDR1 and CDR2 (germline): PRHDT, FYEKMQ (reference sequence). V lost 3 bases to trimming and J lost 5 bases, with 11 bases between them. There are 14 residues in the CDR3. CDR3: CASSLSGRDQPQHF. CDR3 in DNA: TGTGCCAGCAGCTTGAGTGGCAGGGATCAGCCCCAGCATTTT.

The chain uses TRBV18 and TRBJ1-5; 9 positions agree with TRBD1. Germline V gene data show CDR1 as KGHSH and CDR2 as LQKENI. The CDR3 spans 16 residues. Losses at the gene ends were 4 bases for V and 3 bases for J; bases not matched to a gene: 7. This CDR3 reads CASSLVGTGNNQPQHF. CDR3 nucleotide sequence: TGTGCCAGCTCACTTGTAGGGACAGGGAACAATCAGCCCCAGCATTTT.

This chain joins TRBV28 and TRBJ1-2; D might be TRBD1 (6 bases). The CDR3 sequence is 13 residues long. V lost 3 bases and J lost 4, with 9 bases in between. Per the germline V gene, CDR1 is MDHEN and CDR2 is SYDVKM. CDR3 nucleotides: TGTGCCAGCAGTTTGGACAGACCCTATGGCTACACCTTC. Translation: CASSLDRPYGYTF.

CDR3 nucleotides: TGTGCCAGCAGCTTGGTCGATGGGGATCGGGAAAAACTGTTTTTT. Its translation is CASSLVDGDREKLFF. The chain combines TRBV5-6 with TRBJ1-4; no reliable D call. The V gene lost 0 bases and the J gene lost 8 bases, with 14 bases spanning the gap. The CDR3 is made up of 15 amino acids. The germline V gene encodes CDR1 SGHDT and CDR2 YYEEEE.

The chain links TRBV21-1 to TRBJ2-2. TRBV21-1 constitutes a pseudogene. This CDR3 comprises 15 residues. CDR3 nucleotide sequence: TGTGCCAGCATATTCGGGACGGAAAACACCGGGGAGCTGTTTTTT. This encodes CASIFGTENTGELFF.

The table lists this clone with a count of one. The chain has TRBV29-1 and TRBJ2-7, with a tentative D call TRBD1 (5 bases). Germline V gene data show CDR1 as SQVTM and CDR2 as ANQGSEA. V was clipped by 2 bases and J by 1 base, with 6 bases between them. The CDR3 consists of 12 residues. CDR3: CSVESGSYEQYF. CDR3 bases: TGCAGCGTTGAATCAGGGTCCTACGAGCAGTACTTC.

The genes are TRBV6-2 or TRBV6-3 and TRBJ2-6; 7 bases line up with TRBD1. The germline V gene has CDR1 MNHEY and CDR2 SVGEGT. V trimming: 3 bases; J trimming: 0 bases; junction bases outside the gene matches: 8. This CDR3 is built from 18 residues. CDR3 DNA sequence: TGTGCCAGCAGTTATAGGGACAGTCAACTCTCTGGGGCCAACGTCCTGACTTTC. The encoded protein is CASSYRDSQLSGANVLTF.

The sample holds one count of this clone. V usage is TRBV6-5 and J usage is TRBJ2-5, with D perhaps matching TRBD1 (5 bases). Trimming cost V 7 bases and J 5 bases, with 14 bases left between them. The CDR3 covers 13 residues. Germline V gene data show CDR1 as MNHEY and CDR2 as SVGAGI. CDR3 nucleotides: TGTGCCAGCATTTGGGGCGGTGAGGAGACCCAGTACTTC. Its translation: CASIWGGEETQYF.

The chain uses TRBV10-3 and TRBJ1-2; maybe TRBD1 (5 bases). Trimming cost V 4 bases and J 0 bases, with 6 bases left between them. The CDR3 is 13 residues long. The V gene's germline CDR1 is ENHRY and CDR2 SYGVKD. For the CDR3, the DNA is TGTGCCATCAGTGTGGGGGCTAACTATGGCTACACCTTC. It yields the protein CAISVGANYGYTF.

The chain uses TRBV27 and TRBJ2-7; 7 bases are shared with TRBD1. With V trimmed by 3 bases and J by 4 bases, 3 bases remained unmatched. Germline CDR1 MNHEY, CDR2 SMNVEV (reference sequence). The CDR3 contains 13 residues. The CDR3 protein is CASSLSTGYEQYF. The CDR3 nucleotides are TGTGCCAGCAGTTTGTCGACAGGGTACGAGCAGTACTTC.

This chain joins TRBV6-5 and TRBJ2-5; possibly TRBD2 for D (5 bases). CDR3 length: 15 residues. The germline V gene has CDR1 MNHEY and CDR2 SVGAGI. V was trimmed by 0 bases and J by 3 bases, leaving 11 bases between them. The CDR3 loop is CASSYSVLAKETQYF. The DNA for the CDR3 is TGTGCCAGCAGTTACTCGGTCCTAGCAAAAGAGACCCAGTACTTC.

The rearrangement links TRBV6-5 to TRBJ2-3, with D possibly matching TRBD1 (5 bases). The germline V gene has CDR1 MNHEY and CDR2 SVGAGI. The CDR3 extends over 12 amino acids. The germline V and J ends were trimmed by 6 bases and 3 bases, with 7 bases remaining between them. DNA for the CDR3: TGTGCCAGCAGGGGGCCGACAGATACGCAGTATTTT. Its protein is CASRGPTDTQYF.

This clone was seen once. The rearrangement links TRBV27 to TRBJ1-6; D possibly corresponds to TRBD1 (5 bases). The CDR3 sequence is 14 residues long. Germline values: CDR1 MNHEY, CDR2 SMNVEV (reference sequence). Trimming cost V 7 bases and J 0 bases, with 7 bases left between them. The CDR3 sequence is CASTRGSYNSPLHF. For the CDR3, the DNA is TGTGCCAGCACAAGGGGCTCCTATAATTCACCCCTCCACTTT.

The rearrangement links TRBV11-2 to TRBJ2-2; D could derive from TRBD1 or TRBD2 (7 bases each). The V end lost 5 bases, the J end lost 6 bases, and 25 bases lay between the germline ends. Germline V CDR1 and CDR2: SGHAT, FQNNGV. The CDR3 covers 18 residues. The chain's CDR3 is CASSLKPPRQGGAGELFF. DNA of the CDR3: TGTGCCAGCAGCCTCAAGCCCCCTCGACAGGGAGGGGCCGGGGAGCTGTTTTTT. Drawing the rest from reference TRBV11-2 and TRBJ2-2, the complete variable domain is EAGVAQSPRYKIIEKRQSVAFWCNPISGHATLYWYQQILGQGPKLLIQFQNNGVVDDSQLPKDRFSAERLKGVDSTLKIQPAKLEDSAVYLCASSLKPPRQGGAGELFFGEGSRLTVL.

V usage is TRBV9 and J usage is TRBJ1-3; D is uncertain. From germline, CDR1 is SGDLS and CDR2 YYNGEE. The CDR3 covers 14 residues. V was pared by 1 base and J by 0 bases, with 5 bases between. CDR3 DNA: TGTGCCAGCAGCGTACAGGCCTCTGGAAACACCATATATTTT. Translation gives CASSVQASGNTIYF.

This clone is termed medium-sized. The chain carries TRBV19 and TRBJ1-2, with TRBD1 identical over 8 bases. Germline CDR1 is LNHDA and CDR2 is SQIVND (reference sequence). Trimming cost V 1 base and J 8 bases; bases outside gene matches: 12. This CDR3 comprises 16 residues. CDR3 amino acids: CASSIGSRQGPGGYTF. CDR3 nucleotide sequence: TGTGCCAGTAGTATAGGAAGCCGACAGGGGCCCGGGGGCTACACCTTC.

The CDR3 loop is CAITSSGTSPGYTF. The DNA for the CDR3 is TGTGCCATCACCAGTTCCGGGACATCGCCCGGCTACACCTTC. This sequence joins TRBV10-3 and TRBJ1-2, with a tentative D call TRBD1 (6 bases). The CDR3 has 14 amino acids. Germline-derived CDR1 and CDR2 are ENHRY and SYGVKD. The V end lost 7 bases, the J end lost 8 bases, and 20 bases lay between the germline ends.

This clone has a single count. This rearrangement joins TRBV27 to TRBJ1-6; no definite D call. V lost 6 bases to trimming and J lost 0 bases, with 9 bases between them. This CDR3 contains 15 residues. Germline V gene data show CDR1 as MNHEY and CDR2 as SMNVEV (reference sequence). CDR3: CASRSPISYNSPLHF. The CDR3 DNA sequence: TGTGCCAGCAGATCACCGATCTCCTATAATTCACCCCTCCACTTT.

The gene calls are TRBV4-3 and TRBJ1-2; D not resolved. Per germline, CDR1 LGHNA and CDR2 YSLEER. V shed 0 bases and J shed 5 bases, with 13 bases lying between them. CDR3 length: 15 amino acids. The CDR3 coding sequence is TGCGCCAGCAGCCAAGAGGCCAGCCTCCCATATGGCTACACCTTC. Its protein is CASSQEASLPYGYTF.

The chain is built from TRBV5-1 and TRBJ1-5, with D uncertain. Germline V CDR1 and CDR2: SGHRS, YFSETQ. Trimming took off 0 bases at V and 7 bases at J, with 8 bases between the two ends. CDR3 length equals 13 residues. The CDR3 sequence is CASSLDGHQPQHF. The CDR3 DNA is TGCGCCAGCAGCTTGGACGGTCACCAGCCCCAGCATTTT.

The V call is TRBV29-1, the J call TRBJ2-5; 12 bases fit TRBD2. Trimming took 7 bases from V and 5 from J; bases not matched to a gene: 8. Per germline, CDR1 SQVTM and CDR2 ANQGSEA. CDR3 length: 14 residues. The CDR3 is CSAFGLAGRETQYF. Here the CDR3 DNA reads TGCAGCGCCTTCGGACTAGCGGGGAGGGAGACCCAGTACTTC.

This clone has more than one count but fewer than ten. The CDR3 reads CASSLLNPASEQYF. DNA of the CDR3: TGTGCCAGCAGCTTATTAAACCCCGCCTCCGAGCAGTACTTC. This chain links TRBV11-2 with TRBJ2-7; the D is unclear. This CDR3 is built from 14 residues. V was cut by 2 bases and J by 6 bases, with 14 bases left in between. Germline CDR1 reads SGHAT; CDR2 reads FQNNGV.

This chain joins TRBV5-1 and TRBJ2-6; TRBD1 matches 7 bases. In germline, CDR1 is SGHRS, CDR2 YFSETQ. This CDR3 has 16 residues. Germline trimming cut 4 bases from V and 2 bases from J; bases unmatched to any gene: 6. CDR3 DNA: TGCGCCAGCAGCCTACAGGGGACCCCTGGGGCCAACGTCCTGACTTTC. Protein: CASSLQGTPGANVLTF.

The rearrangement links TRBV4-3 to TRBJ2-2, with D unresolved. The CDR3 has 13 amino acids. The germline gives CDR1 LGHNA, CDR2 YSLEER. V was pared by 0 bases and J by 5 bases, with 4 bases between. The CDR3 sequence: CASSQEQTGELFF. CDR3 bases: TGCGCCAGCAGCCAAGAACAGACCGGGGAGCTGTTTTTT.

This chain links TRBV9 with TRBJ2-7; no clear D gene. The germline V gene encodes CDR1 SGDLS and CDR2 YYNGEE. The V end lost 0 bases, the J end lost 0 bases, and 10 bases lay between the germline ends. CDR3 length: 15 residues. CDR3 in amino acids: CASSVGPASSYEQYF. Written as DNA, the CDR3 is TGTGCCAGCAGCGTAGGTCCCGCAAGCTCCTACGAGCAGTACTTC.

The chain carries TRBV19 and TRBJ2-2; TRBD1 might be the D (5 bases). Germline loops: CDR1 LNHDA, CDR2 SQIVND (reference sequence). CDR3 length: 12 amino acids. Between the trimmed V and J ends, which lost 7 bases and 8 bases, there was a span of 11 bases. In nucleotides, the CDR3 is TGTGCCAGTACTCAGGGTTCTGGGGAGCTGTTTTTT. Its protein product is CASTQGSGELFF.

The CDR3 reads CASSLTRNEQFF. Here the CDR3 DNA reads TGCGCCAGCAGCTTGACCCGTAATGAGCAGTTCTTC. The chain couples TRBV5-1 to TRBJ2-1; D remains unclear. Germline loops: CDR1 SGHRS, CDR2 YFSETQ. The CDR3 extends over 12 amino acids. Trimming took 1 base from V and 7 from J, leaving 6 bases between them.

V usage is TRBV18 and J usage is TRBJ2-7, with 7 bases aligning to TRBD1. Germline-derived CDR1 and CDR2 are KGHSH and LQKENI. V shed 4 bases, J shed 2 bases, and the junction held 5 bases outside the gene matches. The length of the CDR3 is 14 residues. The CDR3 reads CASSRSGQTYEQYF. The CDR3 nucleotides are TGTGCCAGCTCACGATCGGGACAGACCTACGAGCAGTACTTC.